This TCR beta chain was recorded in a study of blood T cell repertoires in COVID-19. Study information: Researchers got acute and convalescent COVID-19 samples from the United States, Italy and Spain. T cells, B-cell-depleted T cells, or PBMCs provided the cDNA or gDNA that served as material.

This clone appeared once. CDR1 is SEHNR, CDR2 FQNEAQ, per germline (reference sequence). V was shortened by 1 base and J by 1 base, with 13 bases between the two germline ends. The CDR3 has 16 amino acids. Original analysis: Reference gene primer amplification yielded estimated nucleated cell counts. Repertoires were generated with immunoSEQ multiplex PCR, while TCRdb's copy carries only in-frame clones and drops some. The V and J calls and the clone size are those of that table, but D and trimming were determined from the DNA. Of roughly 150,000 clones listed, about four fifths are singletons. The sample taken for sequencing was peripheral blood. The receptor was isolated from a man in his 70s who had recovered from COVID-19. The gene calls are TRBV7-9 and TRBJ1-1; possibly TRBD1 for D (6 bases). The CDR3, as DNA: TGTGCCAGCAGCTTAGAAAGGGGGGAGGGGAACACTGAAGCTTTCTTT. Residues: CASSLERGEGNTEAFF.